A single sample gave rise to the 14 T cell receptor beta chains below, sequenced in a study of OX40 agonist ivuxolimab in advanced cancers. The data were produced by immunoSEQ multiplex PCR, yet TCRdb's version contains in-frame clones alone and is incomplete. Of tens of thousands of clones listed, 90% to 95% are singletons. Source: CD4+ or CD8+ T cells sorted from blood, taken in a trial of the OX40 agonist ivuxolimab. The receptors come from an adult with an advanced solid tumor such as melanoma, head and neck, liver or kidney cancer.

This rearrangement joins TRBV6-5 to TRBJ1-5; D ambiguous. This CDR3 has 15 amino acids. Trimming shortened V by 6 bases and J by 0 bases, and 12 bases separated the two germline ends. Germline lookup yields CDR1 MNHEY and CDR2 SVGAGI. The CDR3 sequence: CASRDGRDSNQPQHF. DNA for the CDR3: TGTGCCAGCAGGGACGGACGGGATAGCAATCAGCCCCAGCATTTT.

The DNA for the CDR3 is TGTGCCAGCAGCGTAGATAGCGGGACTTACACAGATACGCAGTATTTT. Protein: CASSVDSGTYTDTQYF. The V call is TRBV9, the J call TRBJ2-3; TRBD2 matches 8 bases. The germline CDR1 and CDR2 sequences are SGDLS and YYNGEE. With 0 bases clipped from V and 2 bases from J, the junction kept 5 bases outside the gene matches. The CDR3 is made up of 16 amino acids.

The J gene is TRBJ1-1, the V gene TRBV9; D call uncertain. With 4 bases removed from V and 6 bases from J, the gap between germline ends came to 13 bases. This CDR3 region has 13 residues. The germline gives CDR1 SGDLS, CDR2 YYNGEE. CDR3 protein: CASSTPPGPEAFF. The CDR3 coding sequence is TGTGCCAGCAGCACACCACCGGGCCCTGAAGCTTTCTTT.

This rearrangement joins TRBV2 to TRBJ2-6; D might be TRBD2 (6 bases). There are 16 residues in the CDR3. Trimming stripped 5 bases from V and 0 bases from J, with 11 bases between. Per germline, CDR1 SNHLY and CDR2 FYNNEI. CDR3 nucleotides: TGTGCCAGCAGTCCGGACTACCCCTCTGGGGCCAACGTCCTGACTTTC. This encodes CASSPDYPSGANVLTF.

The rearrangement joins TRBV9 to TRBJ2-1, with 7 bases that match TRBD1. The germline gives CDR1 SGDLS, CDR2 YYNGEE. There are 16 residues in the CDR3. The junction had 10 bases not matched to a gene; V was cut back by 0 bases and J by 7 bases. CDR3 in amino acids: CASSVVSGQAINEQFF. The CDR3 DNA follows: TGTGCCAGCAGCGTAGTAAGCGGACAGGCCATAAATGAGCAGTTCTTC.

The chain recombines TRBV7-9 with TRBJ2-7; 8 bases agree with TRBD2. The CDR3 is 16 residues long. V lost 4 bases to trimming and J lost 7 bases; unmatched junction nucleotides: 15. Germline loops: CDR1 SEHNR, CDR2 FQNEAQ (reference sequence). The DNA for the CDR3 is TGTGCCAGCAGCTCATGGGCGGGAGGCGGGAGGACTGAGCAGTACTTC. Encoded protein: CASSSWAGGGRTEQYF.

This clone appeared a single time. This rearrangement joins TRBV5-4 to TRBJ2-5; TRBD2 is a possible D gene (7 bases). The CDR3 has 19 amino acids. The germline V and J ends were trimmed by 4 bases and 0 bases, with 25 bases remaining between them. Looked up from germline, CDR1 is SGHNT and CDR2 is YYREEE (reference sequence). CDR3 nucleotide sequence: TGTGCCAGCAGCCCGTCGACGGCCGCAGGGGAGGGGGACCAAGAGACCCAGTACTTC. This sequence encodes CASSPSTAAGEGDQETQYF. The whole variable domain, remainder taken from reference TRBV5-4 and TRBJ2-5, is ETGVTQSPTHLIKTRGQQVTLRCSSQSGHNTVSWYQQALGQGPQFIFQYYREEENGRGNFPPRFSGLQFPNYSSELNVNALELDDSALYLCASSPSTAAGEGDQETQYFGPGTRLLVL.

The chain employs TRBV6-5 and TRBJ1-2, with D perhaps matching TRBD1 (6 bases). The CDR3 runs 15 residues. Germline assignment: CDR1 MNHEY and CDR2 SVGAGI. Trimming left V 7 bases short and J 2 bases short, with 17 bases between. CDR3 DNA: TGTGCCAGCATCGCCTTCGTAGGGGGGAACTATGGCTACACCTTC. Its protein is CASIAFVGGNYGYTF.

The chain joins TRBV13 to TRBJ2-1, with 8 bases fitting TRBD2. In germline, CDR1 is PRHDT, CDR2 FYEKMQ (reference sequence). The junction had 11 bases not matched to a gene; V was cut back by 5 bases and J by 5 bases. The CDR3 is 16 residues long. CDR3 in amino acids: CASSRRGGRNHNEQFF. The CDR3 DNA reads TGTGCCAGCAGCCGCCGGGGCGGGAGGAACCACAATGAGCAGTTCTTC.

This rearrangement joins TRBV4-3 to TRBJ2-7; tentatively, D is TRBD1 (5 bases). Germline V gene data show CDR1 as LGHNA and CDR2 as YSLEER. Trimming took 1 base from V and 4 from J, leaving 11 bases between them. The CDR3 has 14 residues. The CDR3 region has the DNA TGCGCCAGCAGCCAAGGCCTTGCAGGGTACGAGCAGTACTTC. It codes for CASSQGLAGYEQYF.

This clone was observed once. The V call is TRBV4-1, the J call TRBJ2-7; 10 bases fit TRBD2. Germline assignment: CDR1 MGHRA and CDR2 YSYEKL. V lost 0 bases to trimming and J lost 4 bases; unmatched junction nucleotides: 3. There are 15 residues in the CDR3. CDR3 sequence (DNA): TGCGCCAGCAGCCAAGAATCGGGACTAGCGTACGAGCAGTACTTC. It is translated as CASSQESGLAYEQYF.

CDR3 region: CAWLGAYNYGYTF. CDR3 DNA: TGTGCCTGGTTGGGGGCCTATAACTATGGCTACACCTTC. The chain employs TRBV30 and TRBJ1-2, with D possibly being TRBD1 (6 bases). CDR3 size: 13 residues. Germline V CDR1 and CDR2: GTSNPN, SVGIG (reference sequence). V was trimmed by 5 bases and J by 1 base, leaving 11 bases between them.

This sequence joins TRBV27 and TRBJ2-1, with D tentatively TRBD1 (5 bases). This CDR3 spans 13 amino acids. CDR1 is MNHEY, CDR2 SMNVEV, per germline (reference sequence). The V and J ends lost 6 bases and 1 base respectively, with 7 bases between them. The CDR3 loop is CASRGVSYNEQFF. CDR3 bases: TGTGCCAGCAGAGGGGTTTCCTACAATGAGCAGTTCTTC.

The chain links TRBV19 to TRBJ2-3; TRBD1 aligns across 9 bases. The CDR3 loop spans 14 amino acids. V lost 5 bases, J lost 5 bases, and 5 bases stayed unmatched. Germline assignment: CDR1 LNHDA and CDR2 SQIVND (reference sequence). The CDR3 sequence: CASSLGQGGDTQYF. For the CDR3, the DNA is TGTGCCAGTAGTCTGGGACAGGGTGGAGATACGCAGTATTTT.